The 22 T cell receptor beta chains below all came from one sample that was sequenced in a study of beta chain features in type 1 diabetes. No cognate antigen is known for these TCRs. The study's findings and limits: Patients with Type 1 diabetes showed moderately but significantly shorter TCRB CDR3s in all four CD4+ subsets.

Every bit of the isolated RNA underwent reverse transcription, so sequencing read expressed TCRB transcripts. The protocol was immunoSEQ multiplex PCR, while the TCRdb copy is restricted to in-frame clones and leaves out a portion. The repertoire holds roughly 100,000 clones, with under 30% as singletons. Sequencing used central memory CD4+ T cells from blood. The source of these receptors is a woman between 18 and 29 years old with type 1 diabetes.

This clone has more than one count but fewer than ten. This chain joins TRBV5-4 and TRBJ2-3; tentative D call: TRBD2 (5 bases). The CDR3 sequence is 15 residues long. Trimming left V 4 bases short and J 4 bases short, with 16 bases between. CDR1 is SGHNT and CDR2 is YYREEE in the germline V gene (reference sequence). CDR3 amino acids: CASSTRVGDSDTQYF. The CDR3 DNA sequence: TGTGCCAGCAGCACTAGAGTAGGCGACTCAGATACGCAGTATTTT.

In DNA, the CDR3 is TGCGCCAGCAGCCACTACAGGGCCCAGAACACTGAAGCTTTCTTT. Encoded protein: CASSHYRAQNTEAFF. The V call is TRBV4-1, the J call TRBJ1-1; a weak D match, TRBD1 (6 bases). The CDR3 extends over 15 amino acids. Trimming removed 3 bases at V and 1 base at J, with 12 bases between. Germline CDR1 and CDR2: MGHRA and YSYEKL.

This clone occurred a few times. This chain uses TRBV5-8 with TRBJ2-3; D may be TRBD2 (6 bases). Germline V lookup: CDR1 SGHTS, CDR2 YDEGEE. There are 14 residues in the CDR3. V was pared by 4 bases and J by 1 base, with 10 bases between. The CDR3 DNA is TGTGCCAGCAGCCTCGCTAGCGGCACAGATACGCAGTATTTT. This codes for CASSLASGTDTQYF.

This clone was found a few times. The chain combines TRBV6-6 with TRBJ2-1; 14 bases are shared with TRBD2. This CDR3 is 16 amino acids long. With V trimmed by 5 bases and J by 7 bases, 7 bases remained unmatched. Germline-derived CDR1 and CDR2 are MNHNY and SVGAGI (reference sequence). CDR3 nucleotides: TGTGCCAGCAGTCCTGGGACTAGCGGGAGAAAAAATGAGCAGTTCTTC. Amino acid sequence: CASSPGTSGRKNEQFF.

This clone has a handful of counts. The chain is built from TRBV4-1 and TRBJ2-1, with 14 bases identical to TRBD2. CDR3 length: 16 residues. CDR1 is MGHRA, CDR2 YSYEKL, per germline. J gave up 8 bases and V 6 bases, and 9 bases lay outside the gene matches. CDR3 in amino acids: CASRGLAGVRPDEQFF. In nucleotides, the CDR3 is TGCGCCAGCAGGGGACTAGCGGGAGTCCGGCCGGATGAGCAGTTCTTC.

The sample holds a few counts of this clone. This chain uses TRBV9 with TRBJ2-1; D remains unclear. The CDR3 is 16 residues long. Germline V lookup: CDR1 SGDLS, CDR2 YYNGEE. Between the trimmed V and J ends, which lost 0 bases and 6 bases, there was a span of 16 bases. CDR3 loop: CASSVGGVVLGNEQFF. CDR3 bases: TGTGCCAGCAGCGTAGGAGGCGTAGTCCTAGGCAATGAGCAGTTCTTC. Complete variable domain (other parts from reference TRBV9 and TRBJ2-1): DSGVTQTPKHLITATGQRVTLRCSPRSGDLSVYWYQQSLDQGLQFLIQYYNGEERAKGNILERFSAQQFPDLHSELNLSSLELGDSALYFCASSVGGVVLGNEQFFGPGTRLTVL.

This clone was observed many times. The genes are TRBV28 and TRBJ1-1; D uncertain. CDR1 and CDR2 from the germline V gene are MDHEN and SYDVKM. The CDR3 is made up of 11 amino acids. The V end lost 7 bases, the J end lost 1 base, and 4 bases lay between the germline ends. Here the CDR3 DNA reads TGTGCCAGCACCAAGAACACTGAAGCTTTCTTT. Translation: CASTKNTEAFF.

CDR3 DNA sequence: TGCAGCGTTGTCCCTAGCGGGGGCTTGCGGGAGCAGTTCTTC. This translates into CSVVPSGGLREQFF. V usage is TRBV29-1 and J usage is TRBJ2-1; 10 bases fit TRBD2. The CDR3 has 14 residues. Germline lookup yields CDR1 SQVTM and CDR2 ANQGSEA. Germline trimming cut 4 bases from V and 10 bases from J; bases unmatched to any gene: 10.

This clone was observed a handful of times. The chain links TRBV27 to TRBJ1-2, with TRBD1 matching 7 bases. Germline trimming cut 8 bases from V and 5 bases from J; bases unmatched to any gene: 5. The CDR3 covers 12 residues. The germline V gene has CDR1 MNHEY and CDR2 SMNVEV (reference sequence). In nucleotides, the CDR3 is TGTGCCAGCCCACAGGGGAGGTATGGCTACACCTTC. As protein: CASPQGRYGYTF.

This clone was counted between two and nine times. V usage is TRBV13 and J usage is TRBJ2-7, with 7 bases aligning to TRBD1. This CDR3 is 13 amino acids long. The junction had 6 bases not matched to a gene; V was cut back by 4 bases and J by 6 bases. CDR1 is PRHDT, CDR2 FYEKMQ, per germline (reference sequence). CDR3 sequence (DNA): TGTGCCAGCAGCTCGCACAGGGGCGGCGAGCAGTACGTC. Translated: CASSSHRGGEQYV.

The V and J genes are TRBV7-4 and TRBJ2-7; 9 bases fit TRBD1. There are 16 residues in the CDR3. Per germline, CDR1 SGHVT and CDR2 SQSDAQ. V shed 2 bases, J shed 5 bases, and the junction held 10 bases outside the gene matches. The CDR3, as DNA: TGTGCCAGCAGCTTACCTCCGGGACAGGGTTTACACGAGCAGTACGTC. It encodes CASSLPPGQGLHEQYV.

This clone was observed a handful of times. The V gene is TRBV28, the J gene TRBJ1-1, with TRBD1 matching 8 bases. This CDR3 has 14 amino acids. V gave up 6 bases and J gave up 10 bases; unmatched junction bases: 13. CDR1 is MDHEN, CDR2 SYDVKM, per germline. CDR3 sequence reads: CASSNSDRVGGAFF. The CDR3 bases are TGTGCCAGCAGCAATTCGGACAGGGTCGGTGGAGCTTTCTTT.

The genes are TRBV6-5 and TRBJ2-1; 8 bases map to TRBD2. This CDR3 has 14 residues. CDR1 is MNHEY, CDR2 SVGAGI, per germline. V was pared by 5 bases and J by 7 bases, with 7 bases of the junction left unmatched. CDR3 sequence: CASSVGTRFNEQFF. DNA for the CDR3: TGTGCCAGCAGTGTCGGGACTAGGTTTAATGAGCAGTTCTTC.

This clone was observed a handful of times. This chain joins TRBV5-4 and TRBJ2-5, with 8 bases aligning to TRBD1. The germline V gene has CDR1 SGHNT and CDR2 YYREEE (reference sequence). This CDR3 has 14 residues. The V and J ends lost 4 bases and 3 bases, in that order; junction bases with no gene match: 5. CDR3 loop: CASSTQGAEETQYF. Here the CDR3 DNA reads TGTGCCAGCAGCACCCAGGGGGCGGAAGAGACCCAGTACTTC.

This rearrangement joins TRBV5-4 to TRBJ2-7; 7 nucleotides match TRBD2. The germline V gene encodes CDR1 SGHNT and CDR2 YYREEE (reference sequence). The V gene end was trimmed by 4 bases and the J gene end by 5 bases; junction bases not matched to a gene: 3. This CDR3 is 12 amino acids long. DNA of the CDR3: TGTGCCAGCAGCCCCGGACTAGACGAGCAGTACTTC. Its protein product is CASSPGLDEQYF.

The sample holds a few counts of this clone. The rearrangement links TRBV28 to TRBJ1-1; 9 nucleotides align to TRBD1. V gave up 6 bases and J gave up 4 bases; unmatched junction bases: 18. Germline-derived CDR1 and CDR2 are MDHEN and SYDVKM. The CDR3 length is 18 residues. DNA for the CDR3: TGTGCCAGCAGGATAGGACAGGGGAAACGGCCTACGGGCACTGAAGCTTTCTTT. Its translation: CASRIGQGKRPTGTEAFF.

This chain connects TRBV14 to TRBJ2-1; D ambiguous. The germline gives CDR1 SGHDN, CDR2 FVKESK. The CDR3 has 13 amino acids. Trimming took 1 base from V and 4 from J, leaving 5 bases between them. The CDR3 DNA reads as TGTGCCAGCAGCCAAGTCCCGTACAATGAGCAGTTCTTC. Residues: CASSQVPYNEQFF. Filled out from reference TRBV14 and TRBJ2-1, the complete variable domain reads EAGVTQFPSHSVIEKGQTVTLRCDPISGHDNLYWYRRVMGKEIKFLLHFVKESKQDESGMPNNRFLAERTGGTYSTLKVQPAELEDSGVYFCASSQVPYNEQFFGPGTRLTVL.

This clone was counted a few times. The chain joins TRBV6-1 to TRBJ2-1; no reliable D call. Germline CDR1 is MNHNS and CDR2 is SASEGT. V was trimmed by 8 bases and J by 4 bases, leaving 6 bases between them. The CDR3 has 11 residues. CDR3: CASFRYNEQFF. The CDR3 bases are TGTGCCAGCTTCCGGTACAATGAGCAGTTCTTC.

This clone has only a few counts. The V gene is TRBV28, the J gene TRBJ2-1, with 10 bases lining up with TRBD2. The V and J ends lost 8 bases and 4 bases, in that order; junction bases with no gene match: 8. Germline CDR1 is MDHEN and CDR2 is SYDVKM. This CDR3 has 15 residues. In nucleotides, the CDR3 is TGTGCCAGCCCTCCTAGCGGGAGTGGGTACAATGAGCAGTTCTTC. This sequence encodes CASPPSGSGYNEQFF.

This clone came up once. The chain couples TRBV2 to TRBJ2-2, with TRBD2 matching over 11 bases. This CDR3 spans 15 amino acids. Per the germline V gene, CDR1 is SNHLY and CDR2 is FYNNEI. The junction had 3 bases not matched to a gene; V was cut back by 4 bases and J by 5 bases. The CDR3 reads CASSGASGRTGELFF. For the CDR3, the DNA is TGTGCCAGCAGTGGGGCTAGCGGGAGGACCGGGGAGCTGTTTTTT.

This clone has just a few counts. In DNA form, the CDR3 reads TGTGCCTGGAGGAGGGCCGCTGTGGAGACCCAGTACTTC. It encodes CAWRRAAVETQYF. V gene TRBV30 combines with J gene TRBJ2-5; possible D gene TRBD2, 5 bases. CDR1 GTSNPN and CDR2 SVGIG come from the germline V gene (reference sequence). V shed 3 bases and J shed 5 bases, with 13 bases lying between them. The CDR3 covers 13 residues.

This clone has more than one count but fewer than ten. The chain has TRBV28 and TRBJ2-3; 8 positions match TRBD2. V shed 5 bases, J shed 6 bases, and the junction held 13 bases outside the gene matches. The CDR3 length is 16 residues. CDR1 and CDR2 from the germline V gene are MDHEN and SYDVKM. The CDR3: CASSAGAAGAPDTQYF. The CDR3 bases are TGTGCCAGCAGTGCCGGAGCAGCGGGAGCTCCGGATACGCAGTATTTT.